This TCR beta chain originates from a study of CD8 T cells in ankylosing spondylitis. General observations from the study: The disease-linked clones had a CD8+ phenotype and low blood frequencies.

TCRdb re-derived calls from the 5' RACE reads in MiXCR, one entry per CDR3 protein. The data show around 180,000 distinct CDR3 sequences, roughly 13% seen once. The CDR3 contains 13 residues. V shed 4 bases and J 5 bases; nucleotides not matched to a gene: 3. Germline loops: CDR1 KGHDR, CDR2 SFDVKD. The sample holds many counts of this clonotype. The target antigen is unknown. This TCR was recovered from a female donor with ankylosing spondylitis or in good health (not recorded which). Sequenced input: blood, either unsorted or a sorted T cell fraction (not recorded which). The genes are TRBV24-1 and TRBJ2-7; 8 bases line up with TRBD1. The CDR3 DNA reads TGTGCCACCAGTGACTCGGACAGGGACGAGCAGTACTTC. Its protein product is CATSDSDRDEQYF.